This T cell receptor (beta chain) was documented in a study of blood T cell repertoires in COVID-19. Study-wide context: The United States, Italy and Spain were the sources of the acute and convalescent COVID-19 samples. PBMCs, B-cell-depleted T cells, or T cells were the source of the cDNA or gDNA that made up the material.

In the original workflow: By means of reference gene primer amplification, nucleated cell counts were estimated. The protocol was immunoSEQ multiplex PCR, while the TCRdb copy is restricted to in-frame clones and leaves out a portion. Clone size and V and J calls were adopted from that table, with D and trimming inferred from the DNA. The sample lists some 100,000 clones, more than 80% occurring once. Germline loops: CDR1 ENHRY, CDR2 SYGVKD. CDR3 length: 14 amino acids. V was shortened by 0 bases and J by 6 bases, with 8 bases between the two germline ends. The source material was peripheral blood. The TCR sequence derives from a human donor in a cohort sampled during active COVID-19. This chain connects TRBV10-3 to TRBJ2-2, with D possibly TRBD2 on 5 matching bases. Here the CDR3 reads CAISESGGAGELFF. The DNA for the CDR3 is TGTGCCATCAGTGAGTCAGGAGGCGCCGGGGAGCTGTTTTTT.